A single sample is the source of the 3 T cell receptor beta chains below, sequenced in a study of identical twins. MiXCR was run by TCRdb on the 5' RACE reads, yielding one entry per CDR3 protein. The sample has 500,000 or so distinct CDR3 sequences, approximately 15% seen once. These sequences were also reported in another study, on yellow fever vaccine responses in identical twins.

The sequenced sample was CD4+ T cells sorted from blood. These receptors came from a woman in her late teens or twenties in good health.

The chain carries TRBV11-2 and TRBJ2-7, with 7 positions matching TRBD1. This CDR3 contains 15 residues. V lost 8 bases to trimming and J lost 3 bases; unmatched junction nucleotides: 13. From germline, CDR1 is SGHAT and CDR2 FQNNGV. In nucleotides, the CDR3 is TGTGCCAGCCAAAGGGGGCGATCCGGTTTCTACGAGCAGTACTTC. Translating gives CASQRGRSGFYEQYF.

The chain employs TRBV7-9 and TRBJ2-5; D might be TRBD1 or TRBD2, each matching 5 bases. Between the trimmed V and J ends, which lost 5 bases and 4 bases, there was a span of 17 bases. The CDR3 contains 15 residues. The germline CDR1 and CDR2 sequences are SEHNR and FQNEAQ (reference sequence). The CDR3 DNA follows: TGTGCCAGCAGCCGGGGCGGCAAAGCAGGAGAGACCCAGTACTTC. Its protein product is CASSRGGKAGETQYF.

Only a few counts were recorded for this clonotype. The genes are TRBV12-3 or TRBV12-4 and TRBJ1-6; 10 bases match TRBD1. There are 14 residues in the CDR3. J was trimmed by 13 bases and V by 6 bases; bases with no gene match: 9. CDR3 DNA sequence: TGTGCCAGCAGGTCTAGACAGGGGGCCTCGCCCCTCCACTTT. It is translated as CASRSRQGASPLHF.